These 19 T cell receptor beta chains were all obtained from the same sample, sequenced in a study of T-cell memory formation after mild COVID-19. TCRdb re-analysed the 5' RACE reads in MiXCR, keeping a single row per CDR3 protein. The table has tens of thousands of distinct CDR3 sequences, less than 15% seen once. The specimen sequenced was PBMCs or a T cell subset sorted from them (not recorded which). The receptors were gathered from an adult woman who had mild COVID-19 (a few samples of this study predate the infection). Cell type and time point are not known.

This clonotype occurred many times. The rearrangement joins TRBV29-1 to TRBJ2-2, with D possibly matching TRBD1 (5 bases). The germline V gene encodes CDR1 SQVTM and CDR2 ANQGSEA. V lost 0 bases and J lost 2, with 7 bases in between. The CDR3 has 14 amino acids. CDR3 coding DNA: TGCAGCGTTGAAGAAGGGGCAAACACCGGGGAGCTGTTTTTT. Protein sequence: CSVEEGANTGELFF.

The gene calls are TRBV7-6 and TRBJ2-1; 10 positions match TRBD1. V lost 4 bases to trimming and J lost 5 bases; unmatched junction nucleotides: 2. CDR1 SGHVS and CDR2 FNYEAQ come from the germline V gene. The CDR3 runs 14 residues. CDR3 coding DNA: TGTGCCAGCAGCTCCGGGACAGGGGACAATGAGCAGTTCTTC. This sequence encodes CASSSGTGDNEQFF.

In regard to this clonotype: One junction end does not reproduce the germline sequence, and a read error may be involved. The genes are TRBV7-3 and TRBJ2-5, with 10 bases lining up with TRBD1. In germline, CDR1 is SGHTA, CDR2 FQGTGA. There are 15 residues in the CDR3. CDR3 sequence reads: CASSLTGTGEETQYF. The CDR3 DNA reads as TGTGCCAGCAGCCTAACCGGGACAGGGGAAGAGACCCAGTACTTC.

The table lists this clonotype with a few counts. The V gene is TRBV12-3 or TRBV12-4, the J gene TRBJ2-3; possible D gene TRBD1, 5 bases. V lost 4 bases and J 6 bases, leaving 8 bases between the germline ends. CDR3 length equals 12 residues. CDR3 protein: CASSWGRDTQYF. DNA for the CDR3: TGTGCCAGCAGTTGGGGCCGGGATACGCAGTATTTT.

The rearrangement uses TRBV11-3 and TRBJ2-5; D is possibly TRBD1 or TRBD2 (5 bases each). CDR3 length: 16 residues. V dropped 1 base and J dropped 5 bases, with 17 bases sitting between them. The germline V gene encodes CDR1 SGHNT and CDR2 YENEEA. Written as DNA, the CDR3 is TGTGCCAGCAGCTTAGCTCCCAGGGTCGGGGAGGAGACCCAGTACTTC. This translates into CASSLAPRVGEETQYF.

The chain joins TRBV20-1 to TRBJ2-5, with 9 nucleotides matching TRBD2. Germline V gene sequence: CDR1 DFQATT, CDR2 SNEGSKA (reference sequence). V lost 2 bases, J lost 5 bases, and 15 bases stayed unmatched. The CDR3 extends over 17 amino acids. The CDR3 DNA reads TGCAGTGCTAGATCTAGCGGGATTACCCTTCGGGGGGAGACCCAGTACTTC. Its protein product is CSARSSGITLRGETQYF.

The table lists this clonotype with a few counts. This chain links TRBV20-1 with TRBJ2-5, with no clear D. This CDR3 comprises 10 residues. Germline assignment: CDR1 DFQATT and CDR2 SNEGSKA (reference sequence). V was shortened by 3 bases and J by 7 bases, with 6 bases between the two germline ends. This CDR3 reads CSASKTTQYF. The CDR3 DNA reads as TGCAGTGCTAGTAAGACGACCCAGTACTTC.

This clonotype was observed once. The chain recombines TRBV20-1 with TRBJ2-7, with 11 nucleotides matching TRBD2. J lost 4 bases, V lost 6 bases, and 11 bases had no gene match. CDR3 size: 15 residues. Germline-derived CDR1 and CDR2 are DFQATT and SNEGSKA (reference sequence). The CDR3 sequence: CSAPRLLAGGYEQYF. CDR3 sequence (DNA): TGCAGTGCCCCGCGCCTGCTAGCGGGAGGATACGAGCAGTACTTC.

The chain has TRBV20-1 and TRBJ2-7; unclear D gene. Germline V CDR1 and CDR2: DFQATT, SNEGSKA (reference sequence). Trimming pared 6 bases from V and 0 bases from J, leaving 12 bases between. This CDR3 is 13 amino acids long. The CDR3 DNA reads as TGCAGTGCGACCCCCGGTCCCTCCTACGAGCAGTACTTC. This codes for CSATPGPSYEQYF.

This clonotype appeared once. The chain uses TRBV9 and TRBJ2-7; a possible D gene is TRBD1 (5 bases). Trimming took off 1 base at V and 2 bases at J, with 10 bases between the two ends. CDR1 SGDLS and CDR2 YYNGEE come from the germline V gene. CDR3 length: 14 amino acids. CDR3 sequence (DNA): TGTGCCAGCAGCGTACAGGGTGTTCCCTACGAGCAGTACTTC. Its protein product is CASSVQGVPYEQYF.

This sequence joins TRBV5-6 and TRBJ2-3; D gene ambiguous. V shed 0 bases and J shed 2 bases, with 7 bases lying between them. Germline-derived CDR1 and CDR2 are SGHDT and YYEEEE. This CDR3 contains 14 residues. This chain's CDR3 is CASSLVGTTDTQYF. As DNA, the CDR3 is TGTGCCAGCAGCTTGGTTGGCACCACAGATACGCAGTATTTT.

V gene TRBV20-1 combines with J gene TRBJ2-1; TRBD2 matches 8 bases. The J segment lost 2 bases and the V segment lost 0 bases, leaving 3 bases of the junction unmatched. The CDR3 length is 15 residues. Germline CDR1 DFQATT, CDR2 SNEGSKA (reference sequence). DNA for the CDR3: TGCAGTGCTAGAGACCCAGCGGGGGCCTACAATGAGCAGTTCTTC. Encoded protein: CSARDPAGAYNEQFF.

This clonotype has only a few counts. CDR3 bases: TGTGCCAGCAGCTCATTGACTAGCGGCAATGAGCAGTTCTTC. As protein: CASSSLTSGNEQFF. This chain connects TRBV7-3 to TRBJ2-1; 9 nucleotides match TRBD2. The CDR3 extends over 14 amino acids. The trim removed 4 bases at V and 6 bases at J, leaving 4 bases unmatched. CDR1 is SGHTA and CDR2 is FQGTGA in the germline V gene.

This chain joins TRBV12-3 or TRBV12-4 and TRBJ1-1; 8 bases fit TRBD1. V lost 1 base to trimming and J lost 4 bases; unmatched junction nucleotides: 11. The CDR3 loop spans 17 amino acids. Here the CDR3 reads CASSLEGQALTSTEAFF. The DNA of the CDR3 is TGTGCCAGCAGTTTAGAGGGACAGGCTTTAACGTCCACTGAAGCTTTCTTT.

This clonotype was seen a single time. The CDR3: CASSLDRHTEAFF. The CDR3 region has the DNA TGTGCCAGCAGCCTTGACAGGCACACTGAAGCTTTCTTT. The chain recombines TRBV12-3 or TRBV12-4 with TRBJ1-1; the D gene is possibly TRBD1 (6 bases). The CDR3 length is 13 residues. V was clipped by 6 bases and J by 3 bases, with 11 bases between them.

This chain links TRBV29-1 with TRBJ2-7; 11 bases line up with TRBD2. V trimming: 6 bases; J trimming: 6 bases; junction bases outside the gene matches: 10. Per the germline V gene, CDR1 is SQVTM and CDR2 is ANQGSEA. There are 14 residues in the CDR3. CDR3 sequence reads: CSVDPTSGSGEQYF. The CDR3 coding sequence is TGCAGCGTCGACCCTACTAGCGGGAGCGGCGAGCAGTACTTC.

The J gene is TRBJ2-1, the V gene TRBV7-9, with 7 bases lining up with TRBD1. The CDR3 length is 16 residues. Trimming took 4 bases from V and 0 from J; bases not matched to a gene: 6. Germline V gives CDR1 SEHNR, CDR2 FQNEAQ (reference sequence). CDR3 coding DNA: TGTGCCAGCAGCTCCTCGGGACAGAACTCCTACAATGAGCAGTTCTTC. Amino acids: CASSSSGQNSYNEQFF.

This clonotype was recorded once. The chain carries TRBV5-5 and TRBJ2-7; D gene uncertain. With 2 bases removed from V and 3 bases from J, the gap between germline ends came to 9 bases. Germline CDR1 SGHKS, CDR2 YYEKEE (reference sequence). The CDR3 is 13 amino acids. CDR3 region: CASSFVGSYEQYF. For the CDR3, the DNA is TGTGCCAGCAGCTTCGTCGGAAGCTACGAGCAGTACTTC.

The V and J genes are TRBV12-3 or TRBV12-4 and TRBJ1-6; no clear D gene. Trimming removed 1 base at V and 7 bases at J, with 8 bases between. CDR3 length equals 14 residues. DNA of the CDR3: TGTGCCAGCAGTTTAGACAGACTAAATTCACCCCTCCACTTT. Translated, it gives CASSLDRLNSPLHF.